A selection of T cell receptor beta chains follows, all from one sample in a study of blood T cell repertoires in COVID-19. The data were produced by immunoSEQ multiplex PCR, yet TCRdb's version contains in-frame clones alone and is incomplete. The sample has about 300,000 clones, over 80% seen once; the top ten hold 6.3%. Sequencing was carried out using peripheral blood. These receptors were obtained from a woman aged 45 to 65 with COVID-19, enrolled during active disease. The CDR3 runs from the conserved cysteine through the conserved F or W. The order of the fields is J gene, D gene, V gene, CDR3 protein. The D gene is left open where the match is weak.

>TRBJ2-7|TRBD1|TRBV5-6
CASSPGTGEYEQYF
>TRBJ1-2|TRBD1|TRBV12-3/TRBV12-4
CASGDRGLGYTF
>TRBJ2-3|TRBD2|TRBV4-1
CASSQGLGGDTQYF
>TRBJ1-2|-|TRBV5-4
CASSLAEPRGYGYTF
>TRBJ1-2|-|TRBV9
CASSVGQGSVYGYTF
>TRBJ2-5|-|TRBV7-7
CASSSRGTFETQYF
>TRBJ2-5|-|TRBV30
CAWSVGAETQYF
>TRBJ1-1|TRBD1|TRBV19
CASRLGQRNTEAFF
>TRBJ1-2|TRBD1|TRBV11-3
CASSSTQGARGGYTF
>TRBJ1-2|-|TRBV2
CASSYTTYGYTF
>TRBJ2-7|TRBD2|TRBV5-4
CASSSGTDNKYF
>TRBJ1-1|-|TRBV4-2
CASSQDEQKVMNTEAFF
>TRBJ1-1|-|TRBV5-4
CASSSPGRLAFF
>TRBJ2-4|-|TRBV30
CAWAGGAKNIQYF
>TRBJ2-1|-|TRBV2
CASNYHNEQFF
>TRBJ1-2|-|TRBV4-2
CASSPPLGGNYGYTF
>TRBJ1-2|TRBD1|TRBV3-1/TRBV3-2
CASSQVRGGQGYTF
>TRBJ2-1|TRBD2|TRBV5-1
CASSPGTSGRPRNEQFF
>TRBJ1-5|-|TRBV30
CAWSVSSNQPQHF
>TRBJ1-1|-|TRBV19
CASSGRRTATNTEAFF
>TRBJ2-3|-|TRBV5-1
CASSLDSDTQYF
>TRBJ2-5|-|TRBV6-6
CASSYSQGVSETQYF
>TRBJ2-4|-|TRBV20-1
CSANSGNIQYF
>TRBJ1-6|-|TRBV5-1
CASSFGEGNSPLHF
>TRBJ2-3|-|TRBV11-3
CASSLSRGATDTQYF
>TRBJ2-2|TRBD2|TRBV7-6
CASSQRPAGVPGELFF
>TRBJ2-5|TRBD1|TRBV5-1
CASSPQTGRVRETQYF
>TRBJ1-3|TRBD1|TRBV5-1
CASSSLTGPGNTIYF
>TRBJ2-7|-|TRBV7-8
CASSLKSLTYYEQYF
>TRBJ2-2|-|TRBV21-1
CASRPLPGQTGELFF
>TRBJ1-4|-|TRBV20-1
CSASDQKTNEKLFF
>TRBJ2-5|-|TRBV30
CAWSVEYQETQYF
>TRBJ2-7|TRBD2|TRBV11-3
CASRGGIYEQYF